The clone carrying this TCR beta chain was recorded a few times. This record comes from a study of Ad26.COV2.S vaccination and SARS-CoV-2 variants. For the study at large: Recipients of Ad26.COV2.S got it intramuscularly, once or twice 56 days apart.

The method was immunoSEQ multiplex PCR; TCRdb's version includes in-frame clones alone and lacks a portion of them. Here the sample spans 350,000 to 500,000 clones, 85% to 90% being singletons. The CDR3 is made up of 14 amino acids. Looked up from germline, CDR1 is SEHNR and CDR2 is FQNEAQ (reference sequence). V lost 5 bases, J lost 7 bases, and 5 bases stayed unmatched. The treatment: 15 to 20 received Ad26.COV2.S at low or high dose, single or two shots; 5 received placebo; per-sample allocation not given. Specimens were obtained on day 63 following the first vaccine or placebo injection. An Ad26 vector was used to express Wuhan-strain SARS-CoV-2 spike as the vaccine.

The V and J genes are TRBV7-9 and TRBJ1-6, with 7 bases identical to TRBD1. Here the sequenced sample was peripheral blood, taken in a trial of Ad26.COV2.S vaccine versus placebo. This TCR was sampled from a person aged 18-60 years who received the Ad26.COV2.S COVID-19 vaccine or a placebo. The DNA of the CDR3 is TGTGCCAGCAGCCTGACAGGGTTGAATTCACCCCTCCACTTT. Translating gives CASSLTGLNSPLHF.